This is a list of T cell receptor beta chains from one sample in a study of beta chain features in type 1 diabetes. The repertoire was sequenced with immunoSEQ multiplex PCR; TCRdb's copy has only in-frame clones and lacks some. This table has around 240,000 clones, 55% to 70% appearing once. Sequencing was carried out using naive CD4+ T cells from blood. The source is a man aged 25-45 years in good health. Both conserved end residues are part of each CDR3. A D gene is named only where the DNA matches it firmly. Clone size appears in some rows only: once, few, many, or a class for an expanded clone.

J gene | V gene | clone size | D gene | CDR3 DNA | CDR3 protein
TRBJ2-7 | TRBV29-1 | . | . | TGCAGCGGATCCAGGGGTCGCTCCTACGAGCAGTACTTC | CSGSRGRSYEQYF
TRBJ2-3 | TRBV5-6 | . | . | TGTGCCAGCAGCCGAGAGAAAGATACGCAGTATTTT | CASSREKDTQYF
TRBJ2-4 | TRBV15 | . | . | TGTGCCACCAGCAGAAGTCCAAAGGACTTGGACATTCAGTACTTC | CATSRSPKDLDIQYF
TRBJ2-6 | TRBV18 | . | . | TGTGCCAGCTCATTCCAAAGTGGGACCGGGGCCAACGTCCTGACTTTC | CASSFQSGTGANVLTF
TRBJ2-1 | TRBV7-9 | . | . | TGTGCCAGCAGCCTGAGTTCCTCCTACAATGAGCAGTTCTTC | CASSLSSSYNEQFF
TRBJ2-2 | TRBV30 | . | . | TGTGCCTGGAAGTGGACTCGTAACACCGGGGAGCTGTTTTTT | CAWKWTRNTGELFF
TRBJ1-5 | TRBV5-1 | few | . | TGCGCCAGCAGCTTTTCGGGTCAGCCCCAGCATTTT | CASSFSGQPQHF
TRBJ2-7 | TRBV20-1 | . | TRBD2 | TGCAGTGCTTTACGACTAGCCGAGCAGTACTTC | CSALRLAEQYF
TRBJ2-1 | TRBV30 | . | TRBD2 | TGTGCCTGGAGTGTACTAGCGAAAGGCTACAATGAGCAGTTCTTC | CAWSVLAKGYNEQFF
TRBJ2-7 | TRBV28 | . | TRBD2 | TGTGCCAGCAGTTTCCTAGCGGGAGTGCGTAGGGAGCAGTACTTC | CASSFLAGVRREQYF
TRBJ2-1 | TRBV2 | . | . | TGTGCCAGCAGTTCCCTCCCGAACCTTGAGCAGTTCTTC | CASSSLPNLEQFF
TRBJ2-1 | TRBV7-9 | . | . | TGTGCCAGCAGCCCCCTCGGGGCCTACAATGAGCAGTTCTTC | CASSPLGAYNEQFF
TRBJ1-2 | TRBV6-6 | once | . | TGTGCCAGCAGAACTAGGACGGAGCCCTACACCTTC | CASRTRTEPYTF
TRBJ1-2 | TRBV14 | . | . | TGTGCCAGCAGCCAATCCTCTAGAGGCAACGGTTCTTCTAACTATGGCTACACCTTC | CASSQSSRGNGSSNYGYTF
TRBJ2-5 | TRBV25-1 | . | . | TGTGCCAGCAGTCAGACAGGTTCGGAGACCCAGTACTTC | CASSQTGSETQYF
TRBJ2-7 | TRBV30 | . | . | TGTGCCTGGAACTCACAGGAGTCCTACGAGCAGTACTTC | CAWNSQESYEQYF
TRBJ2-5 | TRBV30 | . | . | TGTGCCTGGAGTGTCCAGTACCAAGAGACCCAGTACTTC | CAWSVQYQETQYF
TRBJ2-3 | TRBV29-1 | few | . | TGCAGCGTGAGGATACGGAGCACAGATACGCAGTATTTT | CSVRIRSTDTQYF
TRBJ1-5 | TRBV30 | . | . | TGTGCCTGGAGTGTCAGGGGCAATCAGCCCCAGCATTTT | CAWSVRGNQPQHF
TRBJ2-7 | TRBV7-9 | once | TRBD2 | TGTGCCAGCAGCTTGATAGCGGGAGGGATCCTATCCTACGAGCAGTACTTC | CASSLIAGGILSYEQYF
TRBJ2-5 | TRBV5-4 | . | TRBD1 | TGTGCCAGCAGCATGTTGCAGGGGGAAGAGACCCAGTACTTC | CASSMLQGEETQYF
TRBJ2-1 | TRBV4-2 | once | . | TGTGCCAGCAGCCAAGAGCGGGGGCCGAACAATGAGCAGTTCTTC | CASSQERGPNNEQFF
TRBJ2-2 | TRBV28 | . | . | TGTGCCAGCAGTTTAGGGCAGGGGCCCGGGGAGCTGTTTTTT | CASSLGQGPGELFF
TRBJ2-3 | TRBV2 | . | TRBD1 | TGTGCCAGCAGTGGTCGGGACAGGGGCACAGATACGCAGTATTTT | CASSGRDRGTDTQYF
TRBJ1-1 | TRBV7-2 | . | . | TGTGCCAGCAGCTTCGGACGGATGAACACTGAAGCTTTCTTT | CASSFGRMNTEAFF
TRBJ2-4 | TRBV29-1 | few | . | TGCAGCGTCAGGGGCCTAGCCAAAAACATTCAGTACTTC | CSVRGLAKNIQYF
TRBJ2-5 | TRBV29-1 | . | TRBD1 | TGCAGCGTTGCGGTAGGGGGCGAGGAGACCCAGTACTTC | CSVAVGGEETQYF
TRBJ1-5 | TRBV27 | . | . | TGTGCCAGCAGCCCTGAGGGCTATAGCAATCAGCCCCAGCATTTT | CASSPEGYSNQPQHF
TRBJ2-5 | TRBV29-1 | . | . | TGCAGCATTGGGGACCCCGCAGAGCCCCAGTACTTC | CSIGDPAEPQYF
TRBJ2-1 | TRBV5-4 | . | TRBD2 | TGTGCCAGCAGCTTGGATAGCGGGAGGGCCGATGAGCAGTTCTTC | CASSLDSGRADEQFF
TRBJ1-2 | TRBV30 | . | . | TGTGCCTGGAGCGCCCCCCTCAACTATGGCTACACCTTC | CAWSAPLNYGYTF
TRBJ2-1 | TRBV29-1 | . | . | TGCAGCGTTGAAGATCCTCCAGGGTACGGTAATGAGCAGTTCTTC | CSVEDPPGYGNEQFF
TRBJ2-1 | TRBV29-1 | . | . | TGCAGCGGTCGACGGTTGGGTAATGAGCAGTTCTTC | CSGRRLGNEQFF
TRBJ1-2 | TRBV30 | . | . | TGTGCCTGGAGTGGAGCGGGCTCGCACCATTACTATGGCTACACCTTC | CAWSGAGSHHYYGYTF
TRBJ1-5 | TRBV7-9 | . | . | TGTGCCAGCAGCCTGGATAATGGGGGGTATCAGCCCCAGCATTTT | CASSLDNGGYQPQHF
TRBJ2-7 | TRBV28 | few | . | TGTGCCAGCAGCTCCGGTAGAGTCGAGCAGTACTTC | CASSSGRVEQYF
TRBJ2-3 | TRBV7-2 | few | . | TGTGCCAGCAGACTGACTTCCGTGGATACGCAGTATTTT | CASRLTSVDTQYF
TRBJ1-2 | TRBV4-2 | . | . | TGTGCCAGCAGCCAAGATCACGGGGAAAGCTATGGCTACACCTTC | CASSQDHGESYGYTF
TRBJ1-2 | TRBV30 | . | . | TGTGCCTGGGGTTGGTCGGGAAGGGGCTACACCTTC | CAWGWSGRGYTF
TRBJ2-6 | TRBV7-2 | . | . | TGTGCCAGCAGCCCGAGGCCGTCTGGGGCCAACGTCCTGACTTTC | CASSPRPSGANVLTF
TRBJ2-5 | TRBV29-1 | . | TRBD2 | TGCAGCGTTCCCTCTAGCGGGAAAGGAACCCAAGAGACCCAGTACTTC | CSVPSSGKGTQETQYF
TRBJ2-7 | TRBV20-1 | . | . | TGCAGTGCGCGTCTTAGTTATGAGCAGTACTTC | CSARLSYEQYF
TRBJ2-2 | TRBV2 | . | TRBD2 | TGTGCCAGTAAGACTAGCGGGATGAACACCGGGGAGCTGTTTTTT | CASKTSGMNTGELFF
TRBJ2-7 | TRBV28 | . | . | TGTGCCAGCAGTTTAGGGGCCCAACTTAATGAGTACTTC | CASSLGAQLNEYF
TRBJ1-2 | TRBV5-6 | . | . | TGTGCCAGCAGCTTGGTGGGGGTTGCCCATGGCTACACCTTC | CASSLVGVAHGYTF
TRBJ2-5 | TRBV15 | . | TRBD2 | TGTGCCACCAGCAGAGCCCCGGGACTAGCGGAAGAGACCCAGTACTTC | CATSRAPGLAEETQYF
TRBJ2-7 | TRBV9 | . | . | TGTGCCAGCAGCGTAGAAGGGAACAGGTTGCCCTACGAGCAGTACTTC | CASSVEGNRLPYEQYF
TRBJ1-2 | TRBV30 | . | . | TGTGCCTGGAGGGTGCCAGACGGCTACACCTTC | CAWRVPDGYTF
TRBJ2-7 | TRBV7-2 | . | TRBD2 | TGTGCCAGCAGCTTAGTAGCGGGAAAGTCCTACGAGCAGTACTTC | CASSLVAGKSYEQYF
TRBJ1-2 | TRBV7-2 | . | . | TGTGCCAGCAGCTTAGTTCAGGGGCCTTTATATGGCTACACCTTC | CASSLVQGPLYGYTF
TRBJ2-3 | TRBV29-1 | . | . | TGCAGCGCCAGGTGGGGCAGTGTATATTTT | CSARWGSVYF
TRBJ1-3 | TRBV30 | once | . | TGTGCCTGGAGCGGCTCTGGAAACACCATATATTTT | CAWSGSGNTIYF
TRBJ2-3 | TRBV29-1 | few | . | TGCAGCGTCGTGGGGCATCCGGATACGCAGTATTTT | CSVVGHPDTQYF
TRBJ2-2 | TRBV30 | few | TRBD1 | TGTGCCAGTGACAGGGTCGGGGAGCTGTTTTTT | CASDRVGELFF
TRBJ2-3 | TRBV15 | . | TRBD1 | TGTGCCACCAGCACCGGACAGGGGGCTGTGGTAGATACGCAGTATTTT | CATSTGQGAVVDTQYF
TRBJ1-4 | TRBV30 | . | . | TGTGCCTGGAGTTGGGGGCGGGGAGGAGAAAAACTGTTTTTT | CAWSWGRGGEKLFF
TRBJ1-5 | TRBV30 | . | . | TGTGCCTGGTCTTCAGGGTCCGGTCAGCCCCAGCATTTT | CAWSSGSGQPQHF